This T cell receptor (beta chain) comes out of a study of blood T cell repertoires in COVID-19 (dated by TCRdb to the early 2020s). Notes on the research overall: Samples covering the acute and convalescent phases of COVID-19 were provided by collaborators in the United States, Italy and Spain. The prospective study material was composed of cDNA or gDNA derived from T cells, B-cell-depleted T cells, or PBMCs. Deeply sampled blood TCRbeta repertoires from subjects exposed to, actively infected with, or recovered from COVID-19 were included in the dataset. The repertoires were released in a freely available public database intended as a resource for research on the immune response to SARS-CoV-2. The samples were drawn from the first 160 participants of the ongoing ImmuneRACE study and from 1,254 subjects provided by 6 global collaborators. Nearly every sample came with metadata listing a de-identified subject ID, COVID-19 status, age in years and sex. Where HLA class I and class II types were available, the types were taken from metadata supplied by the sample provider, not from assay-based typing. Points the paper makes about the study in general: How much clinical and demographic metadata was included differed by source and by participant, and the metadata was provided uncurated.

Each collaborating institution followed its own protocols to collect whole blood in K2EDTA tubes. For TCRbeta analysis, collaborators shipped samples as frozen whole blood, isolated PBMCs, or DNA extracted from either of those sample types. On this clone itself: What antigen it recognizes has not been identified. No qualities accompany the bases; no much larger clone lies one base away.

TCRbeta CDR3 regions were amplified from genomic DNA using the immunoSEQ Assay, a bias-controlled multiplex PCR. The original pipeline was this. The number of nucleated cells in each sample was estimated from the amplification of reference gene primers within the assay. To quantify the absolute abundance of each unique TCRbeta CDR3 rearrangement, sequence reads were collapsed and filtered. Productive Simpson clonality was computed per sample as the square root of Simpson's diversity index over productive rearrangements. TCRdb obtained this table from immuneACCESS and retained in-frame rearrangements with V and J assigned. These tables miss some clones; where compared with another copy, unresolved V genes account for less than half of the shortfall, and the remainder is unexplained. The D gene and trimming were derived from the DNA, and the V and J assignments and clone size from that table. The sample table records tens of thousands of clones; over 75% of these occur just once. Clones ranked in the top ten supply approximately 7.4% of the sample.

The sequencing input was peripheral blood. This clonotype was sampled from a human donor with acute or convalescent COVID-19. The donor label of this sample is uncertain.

The bases read TGTGCCAGCAGCGATATAGCGGGGGGGTTATACAATGAGCAGTTCTTC. Its protein reads: CASSDIAGGLYNEQFF. The chain is assembled from TRBV7-9 and TRBJ2-1, with 11 central nucleotides matching TRBD2. Trimming accounts for 5 bases at V and 4 bases at J, while the number of junction bases matched to no gene is 7. Spanning cysteine to phenylalanine, the CDR3 consists of 16 amino acids. The read is trimmed to its CDR3 DNA, 48 bases read in frame from base 1. The germline V gene (reference sequence) specifies SEHNR as CDR1 and FQNEAQ as CDR2.